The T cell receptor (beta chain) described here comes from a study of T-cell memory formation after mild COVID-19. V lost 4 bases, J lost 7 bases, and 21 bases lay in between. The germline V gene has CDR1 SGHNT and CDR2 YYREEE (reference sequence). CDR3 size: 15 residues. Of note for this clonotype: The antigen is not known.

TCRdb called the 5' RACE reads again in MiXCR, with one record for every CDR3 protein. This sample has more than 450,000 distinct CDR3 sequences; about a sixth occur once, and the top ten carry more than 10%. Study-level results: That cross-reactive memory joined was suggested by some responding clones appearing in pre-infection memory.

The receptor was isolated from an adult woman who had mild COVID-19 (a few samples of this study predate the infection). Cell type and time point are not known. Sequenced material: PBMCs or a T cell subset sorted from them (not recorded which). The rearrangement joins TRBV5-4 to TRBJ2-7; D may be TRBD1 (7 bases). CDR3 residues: CASSLLISTGREQYF. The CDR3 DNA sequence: TGTGCCAGCAGCCTCCTAATTTCGACAGGGAGGGAGCAGTACTTC.